This TCR beta chain came from a study of OX40 agonist ivuxolimab in advanced cancers. Study summary: The group had a mean age of 60 years, ranged from 23 to 79, and was approximately 81% male. Three patients, one with hepatocellular carcinoma and two with cutaneous melanoma, responded partially.

The table came from immunoSEQ multiplex PCR; TCRdb's copy has only in-frame clones and leaves some out. Among 50,000 to 70,000 clones listed, around four fifths were seen once. Study observations and caveats: At 0.1 to 3.0 mg/kg and by week 6, clonal expansion occurred in CD4+ and CD8+ blood T cells.

V lost 4 bases and J 8 bases, leaving 8 bases between the germline ends. The CDR3 consists of 11 residues. Germline assignment: CDR1 MGHDK and CDR2 SYGVNS. Points on this clone: The antigen remains unidentified.

The sequence came from an adult with an advanced solid tumor such as melanoma, head and neck, liver or kidney cancer. The chain has TRBV25-1 and TRBJ1-2; D ambiguous. Specimen: CD4+ or CD8+ T cells sorted from blood, collected in a trial of the OX40 agonist ivuxolimab. CDR3 protein: CASSARLGYTF. CDR3 sequence (DNA): TGTGCCAGCAGTGCAAGGCTGGGCTACACCTTC.